These T cell receptor beta chains were read from a single sample in a study of Graves' ophthalmopathy and Graves' hyperthyroidism. TCRdb fed the multiplex PCR reads into MiXCR, producing one record per CDR3 protein. Among fewer than 400,000 distinct CDR3 sequences listed, about 17% were seen once. The sample was peripheral blood. These receptors were taken from a woman younger than 30 with Graves' ophthalmopathy. Each CDR3 is given with its conserved first and last residue. Fields, in order: J gene, clone size, D gene, V gene, CDR3 DNA, CDR3 protein. D genes are given only for firm matches. A row's size may be missing; if present it is once, few, many or a size class.

J gene: TRBJ1-1
clone size: many
D gene: TRBD1
V gene: TRBV6-2/TRBV6-3
CDR3 DNA: TGTGCCAGCCGTGAATCCGCCCAAGGGGGCGCGTCAGCTTTCTTT
CDR3 protein: CASRESAQGGASAFF

J gene: TRBJ2-2
clone size: many
D gene: TRBD2
V gene: TRBV11-1
CDR3 DNA: TGTGCCAGCAGCTTAGGCCTAGCGGGAGCGCGGACCGGGGAGCTGTTTTTT
CDR3 protein: CASSLGLAGARTGELFF

J gene: TRBJ2-7
clone size: NA
D gene: TRBD1
V gene: TRBV7-3
CDR3 DNA: TGTGCCAGCAGCACCAGACAGGGGGCAGAGCAGTACTTC
CDR3 protein: CASSTRQGAEQYF

J gene: TRBJ1-1
clone size: many
D gene: NA
V gene: TRBV11-2
CDR3 DNA: TGTGCCAGCAGCCAGCGGCCAGGGTCGGGCACTGAAGCTTTCTTT
CDR3 protein: CASSQRPGSGTEAFF

J gene: TRBJ2-7
clone size: many
D gene: NA
V gene: TRBV29-1
CDR3 DNA: TGCAGCGTCCAGCAGGGGAATCCCTACGAGCAGTACTTC
CDR3 protein: CSVQQGNPYEQYF

J gene: TRBJ2-5
clone size: NA
D gene: TRBD2
V gene: TRBV7-2
CDR3 DNA: TGTGCCAGCAGCTTTAGCGGGAGTTTGGGAGAGACCCAGTACTTC
CDR3 protein: CASSFSGSLGETQYF

J gene: TRBJ1-1
clone size: many
D gene: NA
V gene: TRBV28
CDR3 DNA: TGTGCCAGCCAACCCACCAGCAACACTGAAGCTTTCTTT
CDR3 protein: CASQPTSNTEAFF

J gene: TRBJ2-7
clone size: many
D gene: NA
V gene: TRBV12-3/TRBV12-4
CDR3 DNA: TGTGCCAGCAGTTACGGTGGCAGCCTCTACGAGCAGTACTTC
CDR3 protein: CASSYGGSLYEQYF

J gene: TRBJ2-5
clone size: many
D gene: TRBD2
V gene: TRBV29-1
CDR3 DNA: TGCAGCGTCGGAACTAGCGGGAGGGCCCAGACCCAGTACTTC
CDR3 protein: CSVGTSGRAQTQYF

J gene: TRBJ2-5
clone size: NA
D gene: NA
V gene: TRBV6-4
CDR3 DNA: TGTGCCAGCAGTGAATCGAGGACCCCGGGTGAAGAGACCCAGTACTTC
CDR3 protein: CASSESRTPGEETQYF

J gene: TRBJ2-7
clone size: many
D gene: NA
V gene: TRBV14
CDR3 DNA: TGTGCCAGCAGCCCCTTCGCGGGAACGGACGCCTACGAGCAGTACTTC
CDR3 protein: CASSPFAGTDAYEQYF

J gene: TRBJ2-7
clone size: many
D gene: TRBD1
V gene: TRBV7-9
CDR3 DNA: TGTGCCAGCAGCGTCGACAGGGGATACTACGAGCAGTACTTC
CDR3 protein: CASSVDRGYYEQYF